The text below deals with one T cell receptor (beta chain). Antigen unknown. Profiling relied on immunoSEQ multiplex PCR, and the TCRdb table lists in-frame clones only, not all of them. This table has 60,000 to 65,000 clones, around 75% appearing once. The data originate from a study of vaccination effects on CD4 cells after COVID-19. As for the study in general: Participants got two doses of BNT162b2 or mRNA-1273 vaccine.

Germline CDR1 MDHEN, CDR2 SYDVKM. The CDR3 is 14 amino acids. V was trimmed by 4 bases and J by 7 bases, leaving 14 bases between them. Within the ViraFEST assay, antigen-specific CD4+ T cells underwent expansion with viral peptide pools prior to sequencing. Following culture for roughly 10 days, CD4+ T cells were isolated. Testing of the vaccine recipients showed negative nucleocapsid antibodies and no prior SARS-CoV-2 infection. The chain employs TRBV28 and TRBJ1-5; no definite D call. The sample consisted of CD4+ T cells from PBMCs cultured with HCoV-OC43 spike peptides, taken before COVID-19 vaccination. Subset denoted: HCoV-OC43 spike overlapping peptide pool stimulation. The receptor was derived from a human donor who received a COVID-19 vaccine. CDR3 nucleotides: TGTGCCAGCAGTTCCCCCGGTGGGGTGCAGCCCCAGCATTTT. Residues: CASSSPGGVQPQHF. Together with reference TRBV28 and TRBJ1-5, the CDR3 gives the full variable domain: DVKVTQSSRYLVKRTGEKVFLECVQDMDHENMFWYRQDPGLGLRLIYFSYDVKMKEKGDIPEGYSVSREKKERFSLILESASTNQTSMYLCASSSPGGVQPQHFGDGTRLSIL.